One sample yielded the 5 T cell receptor beta chains listed below, sequenced in a study of patients and donors after allogeneic stem cell transplantation. TCRdb reanalysed the RT-PCR reads using MiXCR and keeps one entry per CDR3 protein. The table shows approximately 200,000 distinct CDR3 sequences, with about 40% occurring only once. The sequenced sample consisted of blood, either unsorted or a sorted T cell fraction (not recorded which). The receptors here all came from a human donor who was either an allogeneic HSCT recipient or a stem cell or donor lymphocyte infusion donor (not recorded which). It is not recorded whose cells these are; they may come from a transplant donor.

About this clonotype: The junction differs from germline at one of its ends, possibly a read error. The rearrangement joins TRBV20-1 to TRBJ2-3, with D maybe TRBD2 (5 bases). The germline gives CDR1 DFQATT, CDR2 SNEGSKA (reference sequence). The CDR3 contains 11 residues. CDR3 sequence: CSAREGDTQYF. For the CDR3, the DNA is TGCAGTGCCAGAGAGGGAGATACGCAGTATTTT.

This clonotype has a handful of counts. V usage is TRBV27 and J usage is TRBJ1-2; D not certain. CDR1 is MNHEY and CDR2 is SMNVEV in the germline V gene (reference sequence). The CDR3 contains 18 residues. V lost 8 bases, J lost 0 bases, and 25 bases lay in between. The CDR3 nucleotides are TGTGCCAGCTTACCCCGACGAGGTCGGACCCCCTCTAACTATGGCTACACCTTC. This translates into CASLPRRGRTPSNYGYTF.

This clonotype has a handful of counts. The V call is TRBV29-1, the J call TRBJ1-1; no reliable D call. Trimming removed 0 bases from V and 1 base from J, with 6 bases in between. CDR3 length: 13 residues. Germline V gives CDR1 SQVTM, CDR2 ANQGSEA. The DNA of the CDR3 is TGCAGCGTTGAAGATTTGGAGAACACTGAAGCTTTCTTT. Its protein is CSVEDLENTEAFF.

CDR3 coding DNA: TGCGCCAGCAGCCAAGATGAGGGGGGTCTCTCTGGCTACACCTTC. Translating gives CASSQDEGGLSGYTF. The chain uses TRBV4-1 and TRBJ1-2, with a possible D match to TRBD1 (6 bases). In germline, CDR1 is MGHRA, CDR2 YSYEKL. Trimming removed 0 bases from V and 7 bases from J, with 15 bases in between. This CDR3 region has 15 residues.

V and J are TRBV20-1 and TRBJ1-5, with 7 bases matching TRBD1. V lost 5 bases to trimming and J lost 0 bases; unmatched junction nucleotides: 10. Per germline, CDR1 DFQATT and CDR2 SNEGSKA (reference sequence). This CDR3 contains 16 residues. The CDR3 DNA sequence: TGCAGTGCTGAGAAACCGGGACAGCATAGCAATCAGCCCCAGCATTTT. It specifies CSAEKPGQHSNQPQHF.